Below are 4 T cell receptor beta chains sequenced from a single sample in a study of T-cell reconstitution after alpha-beta-depleted transplantation in children. Unique molecular identifiers were used in preparing the TCRbeta library. TCRdb reanalysed the PCR reads using MiXCR and keeps one entry per CDR3 protein. Of some 190,000 distinct CDR3 sequences listed, roughly 10% are singletons. The starting material was PBMCs, obtained before TCRalphabeta/CD19-depleted stem cell transplant. These receptor sequences come from a boy younger than 10 with acute myeloid leukemia, due to receive a stem cell transplant.

This clonotype is a singleton in its sample. A much larger clone sits a single nucleotide away, making a read error possible. The V gene is TRBV7-3, the J gene TRBJ1-6, with 10 bases lining up with TRBD1. The CDR3 is 14 amino acids. Germline CDR1 reads SGHTA; CDR2 reads FQGTGA. With V trimmed by 3 bases and J by 10 bases, 3 bases remained unmatched. CDR3 protein: CASSLETGGSPLHF. In DNA, the CDR3 is TGTGCCAGCAGCTTGGAGACAGGGGGCTCACCCCTCCACTTT.

This clonotype was detected many times. The J gene is TRBJ2-3, the V gene TRBV28; D gene unclear. The germline V gene has CDR1 MDHEN and CDR2 SYDVKM. This CDR3 has 17 amino acids. The V end lost 2 bases, the J end lost 0 bases, and 15 bases lay between the germline ends. As DNA, the CDR3 is TGTGCCAGCAGTTTAGACTGGATCGTCAATAGCACAGATACGCAGTATTTT. Its protein is CASSLDWIVNSTDTQYF.

This clonotype was observed many times. The J gene is TRBJ2-7, the V gene TRBV7-8; 7 bases are a match to TRBD1. V was pared by 5 bases and J by 2 bases, with 15 bases of the junction left unmatched. This CDR3 is built from 17 residues. The germline V gene has CDR1 SGHVS and CDR2 FQNEAQ. This CDR3 is CASSVGQVITGTYEQYF. Here the CDR3 DNA reads TGTGCCAGCAGCGTAGGACAGGTCATTACGGGAACCTACGAGCAGTACTTC. The whole variable domain, filled in from reference TRBV7-8 and TRBJ2-7, reads GAGVSQSPRYKVAKRGQDVALRCDPISGHVSLFWYQQALGQGPEFLTYFQNEAQLDKSGLPSDRFFAERPEGSVSTLKIQRTQQEDSAVYLCASSVGQVITGTYEQYFGPGTRLTVT.

This clonotype was seen ten or more times. The rearrangement uses TRBV20-1 and TRBJ2-1; no clear D. CDR1 and CDR2 from the germline V gene are DFQATT and SNEGSKA (reference sequence). CDR3 length: 13 residues. V was trimmed by 2 bases and J by 8 bases, leaving 13 bases between them. The CDR3 coding sequence is TGCAGTGCTAGACCCCATACTGAGGATGAGCAGTTCTTC. Translated, it gives CSARPHTEDEQFF.